Below, one T cell receptor (beta chain) is given with its context. Its antigen remains unidentified. The V end was cut by 5 bases, the J end by 0 bases, with 10 bases between. Looked up from germline, CDR1 is SEHNR and CDR2 is FQNEAQ (reference sequence). CDR3 size: 14 residues. TCRdb independently ran MiXCR on the 5' RACE reads; one entry per CDR3 protein. The sample has about 340,000 distinct CDR3 sequences; approximately 12% are singletons. This entry comes from a study of T cells after yellow fever vaccination. Regarding the study as a whole: Contaminating bulk clonotypes could be abundant in FACS-sorted repertoires. Although most clonotypes did not, a small share appeared in both CD4 and CD8 compartments.

This receptor was obtained from a man aged 18 to 35 who received the YFV17D yellow fever vaccine. This rearrangement joins TRBV7-9 to TRBJ1-2, with D unclear. The sequenced sample was CD4+ T cells sorted from PBMCs, obtained 15 days after the yellow fever booster vaccination. The CDR3 protein is CASSPPGSNYGYTF. The CDR3 DNA sequence: TGTGCCAGCAGCCCGCCGGGGTCTAACTATGGCTACACCTTC. The complete variable domain, with remaining parts taken from reference TRBV7-9 and TRBJ1-2, reads DTGVSQNPRHKITKRGQNVTFRCDPISEHNRLYWYRQTLGQGPEFLTYFQNEAQLEKSRLLSDRFSAERPKGSFSTLEIQRTEQGDSAMYLCASSPPGSNYGYTFGSGTRLTVV.